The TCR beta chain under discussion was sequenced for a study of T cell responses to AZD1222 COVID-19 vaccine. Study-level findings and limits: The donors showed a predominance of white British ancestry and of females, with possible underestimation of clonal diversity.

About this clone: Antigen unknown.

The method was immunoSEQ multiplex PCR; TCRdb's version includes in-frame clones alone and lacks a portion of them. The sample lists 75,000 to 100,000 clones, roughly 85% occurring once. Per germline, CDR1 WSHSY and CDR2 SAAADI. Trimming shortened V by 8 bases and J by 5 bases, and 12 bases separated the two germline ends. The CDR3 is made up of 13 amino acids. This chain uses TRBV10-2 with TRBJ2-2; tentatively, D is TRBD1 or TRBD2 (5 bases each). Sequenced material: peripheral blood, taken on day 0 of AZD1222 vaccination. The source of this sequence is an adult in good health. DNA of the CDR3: TGCGCCAGCCGTGGGGGTACTACCGGGGAGCTGTTTTTT. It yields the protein CASRGGTTGELFF.